This T cell receptor (beta chain) was recorded in a study of CD8 T cells in ankylosing spondylitis. Broader study findings: CD8+ cells made up the disease-linked clones, which were relatively rare in peripheral blood. In ankylosing spondylitis blood, a motif of several highly homologous TCR beta variants appeared characteristic. Significant enrichment of disease-linked clones was reportedly seen in matched ankylosing spondylitis synovial fluid.

The CDR3 loop spans 12 amino acids. As the method for making TCR beta libraries, quantitative 5'-RACE with molecular barcodes was used. TCRdb re-called the 5' RACE reads through MiXCR, storing one row per CDR3 protein. The sample holds under 170,000 distinct CDR3 sequences, 40% to 50% seen once. A word on this clonotype: Its matching antigen is unknown. One end of the junction fails to match germline, which may point to a read error.

The chain joins TRBV12-3 or TRBV12-4 to TRBJ1-3; tentative D call: TRBD1 (5 bases). Material for sequencing was synovial fluid, either unsorted or a sorted T cell fraction (not recorded which). This receptor was obtained from a male donor with ankylosing spondylitis. The CDR3 DNA reads as TGTGCCAGCAGTCTCGGAGACAGCGTCCGGGATTTT. It yields the protein CASSLGDSVRDF.